Following are 28 T cell receptor beta chains from one sample sequenced in a study of beta chain features in type 1 diabetes. Reverse transcribing all isolated RNA meant expressed TCRB transcripts were sequenced. This table comes from immunoSEQ multiplex PCR, and its TCRdb copy is limited to in-frame clones, with some not included. The sample shows some 25,000 clones, roughly three quarters of them seen only once. The sequencing input was Tregs from blood. Receptors were obtained from a woman aged 40 to 55 in good health.

The CDR3 DNA sequence: TGCGCCAGCAGCTTGACAGGGCCTTTCTACAATGAGCAGTTCTTC. It yields the protein CASSLTGPFYNEQFF. The V and J genes are TRBV5-1 and TRBJ2-1; D possibly corresponds to TRBD1 (6 bases). CDR1 and CDR2 (germline): SGHRS, YFSETQ. The CDR3 loop spans 15 amino acids. V was trimmed by 1 base and J by 3 bases, leaving 11 bases between them. The full variable domain, in which reference TRBV5-1 and TRBJ2-1 provide the parts outside the CDR3, is KAGVTQTPRYLIKTRGQQVTLSCSPISGHRSVSWYQQTPGQGLQFLFEYFSETQRNKGNFPGRFSGRQFSNSRSEMNVSTLELGDSALYLCASSLTGPFYNEQFFGPGTRLTVL.

This clone was detected only a few times. The genes are TRBV6-6 and TRBJ1-1; D is ambiguous. The length of the CDR3 is 14 residues. The ends were cut back, 7 bases at V and 3 bases at J, with 15 bases in the middle. CDR1 MNHNY and CDR2 SVGAGI come from the germline V gene (reference sequence). CDR3 sequence: CASTRLRGYTEAFF. The CDR3 DNA is TGTGCCAGCACCCGTCTGAGAGGGTACACTGAAGCTTTCTTT.

The gene calls are TRBV4-1 and TRBJ2-3; D uncertain. V was trimmed by 6 bases and J by 3 bases, leaving 19 bases between them. The CDR3 is made up of 16 amino acids. From germline, CDR1 is MGHRA and CDR2 YSYEKL. Here the CDR3 DNA reads TGCGCCAGCAGTGACGCCCGCGCCCCCGGGACAGATACGCAGTATTTT. Residues: CASSDARAPGTDTQYF.

The J gene is TRBJ2-3, the V gene TRBV5-4, with TRBD2 matching 11 bases. CDR3 length equals 17 residues. Germline-derived CDR1 and CDR2 are SGHNT and YYREEE (reference sequence). V shed 1 base and J 4 bases; nucleotides not matched to a gene: 8. Written as DNA, the CDR3 is TGTGCCAGCAGCTTGCGCCTAGCGGGGGGCGGGGCAGATACGCAGTATTTT. It yields the protein CASSLRLAGGGADTQYF.

The V gene is TRBV2, the J gene TRBJ2-1, with D hard to call. This CDR3 contains 11 residues. Trimming took off 8 bases at V and 6 bases at J, with 8 bases between the two ends. Germline V lookup: CDR1 SNHLY, CDR2 FYNNEI. The CDR3 is CASADSNEQFF. In DNA, the CDR3 is TGTGCCAGCGCCGATAGCAATGAGCAGTTCTTC.

The V and J genes are TRBV5-1 and TRBJ1-2; TRBD1 agrees at 7 bases. The J segment lost 3 bases and the V segment lost 4 bases, leaving 9 bases of the junction unmatched. Germline loops: CDR1 SGHRS, CDR2 YFSETQ. The CDR3 consists of 15 residues. CDR3 residues: CASSLGPGTDYGYTF. DNA of the CDR3: TGCGCCAGCAGCCTTGGTCCCGGGACAGACTATGGCTACACCTTC.

This clone was observed a few times. The chain couples TRBV5-5 to TRBJ1-5, with TRBD1 as a possible D gene (5 bases). V gave up 0 bases and J gave up 4 bases, with 11 bases separating them. The germline CDR1 and CDR2 sequences are SGHKS and YYEKEE (reference sequence). The CDR3 contains 15 residues. The CDR3: CASSLAWGVNQPQHF. The CDR3 DNA reads TGTGCCAGCAGCTTGGCCTGGGGGGTGAATCAGCCCCAGCATTTT.

The chain carries TRBV7-2 and TRBJ2-3; D is possibly TRBD1 (6 bases). Trimming pared 8 bases from V and 4 bases from J, leaving 16 bases between. CDR3 length: 14 residues. Per the germline V gene, CDR1 is SGHTA and CDR2 is FQGNSA. CDR3 nucleotide sequence: TGTGCCAGCGAGGGGGATCTAGCCCCAGATACGCAGTATTTT. Protein: CASEGDLAPDTQYF.

The V and J genes are TRBV4-2 and TRBJ1-6, with TRBD1 matching over 7 bases. V shed 0 bases and J 16 bases; nucleotides not matched to a gene: 9. Germline V CDR1 and CDR2: LGHNA, YNFKEQ. The CDR3 length is 14 residues. The CDR3 reads CASSQDLGGGRLHF. In DNA, the CDR3 is TGTGCCAGCAGCCAAGATCTTGGAGGGGGCCGGCTCCACTTT.

This chain connects TRBV4-2 to TRBJ1-1; no clear D. CDR3 length: 14 residues. Germline V CDR1 and CDR2: LGHNA, YNFKEQ. The ends were cut back, 2 bases at V and 3 bases at J, with 10 bases in the middle. The CDR3 here is CASSQRGTDTEAFF. The CDR3 bases are TGTGCCAGCAGCCAAAGAGGAACGGACACTGAAGCTTTCTTT.

This clone showed up just a few times. The chain uses TRBV6-5 and TRBJ1-5, with 10 bases aligning to TRBD1. The CDR3 is made up of 15 amino acids. Trimming cost V 10 bases and J 0 bases; bases outside gene matches: 6. Germline values: CDR1 MNHEY, CDR2 SVGAGI. CDR3 in DNA: TGTGCCACGGCGGACAGGGGGTTTAGCAATCAGCCCCAGCATTTT. This codes for CATADRGFSNQPQHF.

The chain combines TRBV7-8 with TRBJ2-7; 9 nucleotides line up with TRBD2. CDR1 is SGHVS, CDR2 FQNEAQ, per germline. The CDR3 spans 16 residues. V lost 3 bases to trimming and J lost 1 base; unmatched junction nucleotides: 7. Here the CDR3 reads CASSFWIAGESYEQYF. The CDR3 nucleotides read TGTGCCAGCAGCTTCTGGATAGCGGGGGAATCCTACGAGCAGTACTTC.

The J gene is TRBJ1-6, the V gene TRBV5-6; no firm D call. The germline V and J ends were trimmed by 3 bases and 7 bases, with 17 bases remaining between them. The CDR3 has 16 amino acids. In germline, CDR1 is SGHDT, CDR2 YYEEEE. The CDR3 loop is CASSSRRRPWNSPLHF. The DNA for the CDR3 is TGTGCCAGCAGCTCCCGACGGAGGCCGTGGAATTCACCCCTCCACTTT.

This chain joins TRBV7-2 and TRBJ1-4; the match to TRBD1 covers 10 bases. There are 17 residues in the CDR3. Germline assignment: CDR1 SGHTA and CDR2 FQGNSA. Trimming cost V 5 bases and J 4 bases; bases outside gene matches: 10. As DNA, the CDR3 is TGTGCCAGCAGCCCCCGGGACAGGGGCTCCTTTAATGAAAAACTGTTTTTT. The encoded protein is CASSPRDRGSFNEKLFF.

This chain uses TRBV5-1 with TRBJ2-5; 12 bases map to TRBD1. The V segment lost 4 bases and the J segment 8 bases; nucleotides outside the gene matches: 9. The CDR3 has 15 residues. Per germline, CDR1 SGHRS and CDR2 YFSETQ. The CDR3, as DNA: TGCGCCAGCAGCCCGGACCCCGGGACAGGGGGCACCCAGTACTTC. Translation gives CASSPDPGTGGTQYF.

By share of the sample, this clone is medium-sized (0.01 to 0.1%). The gene calls are TRBV10-3 and TRBJ2-3; TRBD1 agrees at 12 bases. CDR3 size: 17 residues. Germline CDR1 reads ENHRY; CDR2 reads SYGVKD. The V gene end was trimmed by 6 bases and the J gene end by 5 bases; junction bases not matched to a gene: 12. Here the CDR3 DNA reads TGTGCCATCAGCGTCAGGGCCGGGACAGGGGGCGAAGATACGCAGTATTTT. Its protein is CAISVRAGTGGEDTQYF.

V is TRBV7-9 and J is TRBJ1-1; unclear D gene. The CDR3 runs to 12 residues. Germline CDR1 and CDR2: SEHNR and FQNEAQ (reference sequence). The germline V and J ends were trimmed by 4 bases and 7 bases, with 10 bases remaining between them. The CDR3 is CASSSYRDEAFF. The CDR3 DNA reads as TGTGCCAGCAGCTCATATCGGGATGAAGCTTTCTTT.

The V and J genes are TRBV5-1 and TRBJ2-2; possibly TRBD2 for D (7 bases). This CDR3 is built from 16 residues. Germline values: CDR1 SGHRS, CDR2 YFSETQ. V gave up 1 base and J gave up 4 bases, with 14 bases separating them. The CDR3 protein is CASSLSRGALTGELFF. CDR3 nucleotides: TGCGCCAGCAGCTTGTCCCGGGGGGCCCTCACCGGGGAGCTGTTTTTT.

On this clone itself: At one of its ends the junction is not consistent with the germline gene, which may arise from a read error. The gene calls are TRBV7-9 and TRBJ2-5, with D possibly being TRBD1 (6 bases). Germline V gene data show CDR1 as SEHNR and CDR2 as FQNEAQ (reference sequence). This CDR3 spans 13 amino acids. DNA for the CDR3: TGTGCCAGCAGCTCACCGGAAACAGGGTCGGGGAACTTC. Translated, it gives CASSSPETGSGNF.

This chain uses TRBV6-1 with TRBJ1-2, with D hard to call. V was cut by 5 bases and J by 5 bases, with 6 bases left in between. The CDR3 is 11 amino acids. The germline gives CDR1 MNHNS, CDR2 SASEGT. In DNA form, the CDR3 reads TGTGCCAGCAGTTCTAGGTATGGCTACACCTTC. This encodes CASSSRYGYTF.

This chain uses TRBV7-8 with TRBJ2-5; D is possibly TRBD1 (7 bases). Matching the DNA end better, TRBJ2-7 makes the J call doubtful. The CDR3 is 15 residues long. Germline CDR1 reads SGHVS; CDR2 reads FQNEAQ. The CDR3 loop is CASSLPSGGSYEQYF. The CDR3 DNA reads TGTGCCAGCAGCTTACCTTCAGGGGGGAGCTACGAGCAGTACTTC.

The V gene is TRBV18, the J gene TRBJ1-6, with D possibly TRBD1 on 6 matching bases. The germline V gene encodes CDR1 KGHSH and CDR2 LQKENI. This CDR3 comprises 16 residues. Trimming removed 4 bases from V and 0 bases from J, with 10 bases in between. The CDR3 spells CASSLPRGSYNSPLHF. The CDR3 DNA follows: TGTGCCAGCTCACTCCCCAGGGGCTCCTATAATTCACCCCTCCACTTT. Supplemented by reference TRBV18 and TRBJ1-6, the full variable domain reads NAGVMQNPRHLVRRRGQEARLRCSPMKGHSHVYWYRQLPEEGLKFMVYLQKENIIDESGMPKERFSAEFPKEGPSILRIQQVVRGDSAAYFCASSLPRGSYNSPLHFGNGTRLTVT.

This chain joins TRBV2 and TRBJ2-4; possible D gene TRBD1, 5 bases. The CDR3 totals 17 residues. Trimming took 6 bases from V and 3 from J, leaving 21 bases between them. Germline V gene data show CDR1 as SNHLY and CDR2 as FYNNEI. In DNA form, the CDR3 reads TGTGCCAGCAGGGGGCCCGGACGGTTTTTAGGCAAAAACATTCAGTACTTC. Its translation: CASRGPGRFLGKNIQYF.

The V and J genes are TRBV18 and TRBJ2-7; possible D gene TRBD2, 6 bases. Trimming took off 1 base at V and 1 base at J, with 11 bases between the two ends. Germline V gene data show CDR1 as KGHSH and CDR2 as LQKENI. This CDR3 contains 15 residues. Here the CDR3 reads CASSPRGTHSYEQYF. The CDR3 nucleotides are TGTGCCAGCTCACCACGGGGGACTCATTCCTACGAGCAGTACTTC.

The V and J genes are TRBV19 and TRBJ2-3, with TRBD2 matching 9 bases. Germline-derived CDR1 and CDR2 are LNHDA and SQIVND (reference sequence). The CDR3 has 17 residues. V lost 5 bases to trimming and J lost 0 bases; unmatched junction nucleotides: 9. CDR3 sequence (DNA): TGTGCCAGTAGTCAGCGGGGGGTAGCGGGGAGCACAGATACGCAGTATTTT. Residues: CASSQRGVAGSTDTQYF.

The sample holds one count of this clone. This chain uses TRBV7-6 with TRBJ2-5; 8 nucleotides agree with TRBD2. Per germline, CDR1 SGHVS and CDR2 FNYEAQ. The CDR3 is 15 residues long. Losses at the gene ends were 5 bases for V and 5 bases for J; bases not matched to a gene: 10. DNA of the CDR3: TGTGCCAGCAGCCGTAACGGGGGGGCCGATGAGACCCAGTACTTC. As protein: CASSRNGGADETQYF. The full variable domain, completed using reference TRBV7-6 and TRBJ2-5, is GAGVSQSPRYKVTKRGQDVALRCDPISGHVSLYWYRQALGQGPEFLTYFNYEAQQDKSGLPNDRFSAERPEGSISTLTIQRTEQRDSAMYRCASSRNGGADETQYFGPGTRLLVL.

This chain uses TRBV4-3 with TRBJ1-4; D unresolved. V was clipped by 1 base and J by 10 bases, with 13 bases between them. The CDR3 is 14 residues long. Germline V gives CDR1 LGHNA, CDR2 YSLEER. CDR3 DNA: TGCGCCAGCAGCCAAGGAGGGAGGGCAGGAAAACTGTTTTTT. Amino acids: CASSQGGRAGKLFF.

The chain links TRBV7-9 to TRBJ1-6; 9 positions agree with TRBD1. Germline lookup yields CDR1 SEHNR and CDR2 FQNEAQ (reference sequence). The CDR3 totals 15 residues. Germline trimming cut 1 base from V and 8 bases from J; bases unmatched to any gene: 3. As DNA, the CDR3 is TGTGCCAGCAGCTTAGGGGGACAGGGTTATTCACCCCTCCACTTT. It specifies CASSLGGQGYSPLHF.